One sample yielded the 8 T cell receptor beta chains listed below, sequenced in a study of OX40 agonist ivuxolimab in advanced cancers. Library generation was performed with the immunoSEQ multiplex PCR assay. This is the immuneACCESS table as TCRdb keeps it, with only in-frame sequences that have V and J called. A part of the clones is gone; compared with another copy, unresolved V genes explain less than half, and the rest is unexplained. Within this sample are around 44,000 clones, with about 83% of them counted one time only. 35% to 40% of the sample is in the top ten clones. This specimen was CD4+ or CD8+ T cells sorted from blood, taken in a trial of the OX40 agonist ivuxolimab. The receptors shown here come from an adult with an advanced solid tumor such as melanoma, head and neck, liver or kidney cancer.

The CDR3 sequence: CASSPWDRGLSGNTIYF. The CDR3 DNA reads as TGTGCCAGTAGTCCCTGGGACAGGGGGCTCTCCGGAAACACCATATATTTT. The chain is built from TRBV19 and TRBJ1-3; 12 bases line up with TRBD1. J lost 4 bases, V lost 5 bases, and 9 bases had no gene match. Looked up from germline, CDR1 is LNHDA and CDR2 is SQIVND (reference sequence). The CDR3 has 17 residues.

The chain recombines TRBV6-5 with TRBJ2-1, with TRBD2 matching 13 bases. Germline V CDR1 and CDR2: MNHEY, SVGAGI. The CDR3 length is 15 residues. The CDR3 here is CAASTSGGAGHEQFF. CDR3 bases: TGTGCAGCCTCTACTAGCGGGGGGGCCGGGCATGAGCAGTTCTTC.

This clone occurred once. The rearrangement links TRBV5-4 to TRBJ2-3; 7 positions match TRBD1. Trimming cost V 1 base and J 7 bases; bases outside gene matches: 6. The CDR3 has 14 amino acids. CDR1 is SGHNT, CDR2 YYREEE, per germline (reference sequence). The CDR3 spells CASSLTGTDHTQYF. The CDR3 coding sequence is TGTGCCAGCAGCTTGACCGGGACAGATCATACGCAGTATTTT.

In DNA, the CDR3 is TGTGCCAGCAGCTTAGCTGTAGGAGGGGAGACCCAGTACTTC. It encodes CASSLAVGGETQYF. The genes are TRBV7-2 and TRBJ2-5; TRBD2 might be the D (6 bases). Per the germline V gene, CDR1 is SGHTA and CDR2 is FQGNSA. Between the trimmed V and J ends, which lost 0 bases and 5 bases, there was a span of 10 bases. This CDR3 contains 14 residues.

The chain recombines TRBV7-8 with TRBJ2-7; no clear D gene. Germline CDR1 SGHVS, CDR2 FQNEAQ. This CDR3 contains 12 residues. Trimming cost V 5 bases and J 1 base, with 6 bases left between them. Here the CDR3 reads CASSPFSYEQYF. The DNA of the CDR3 is TGTGCCAGCAGCCCCTTTTCCTACGAGCAGTACTTC.

The rearrangement joins TRBV5-1 to TRBJ2-3; TRBD1 matches at 7 bases. Per the germline V gene, CDR1 is SGHRS and CDR2 is YFSETQ. The V gene end was trimmed by 5 bases and the J gene end by 0 bases; junction bases not matched to a gene: 6. CDR3 length equals 15 residues. In DNA, the CDR3 is TGCGCCAGCAGAAAAAGACAGGGAAGCACAGATACGCAGTATTTT. Translated, it gives CASRKRQGSTDTQYF.

The chain recombines TRBV2 with TRBJ1-2, with D perhaps TRBD1 (6 bases). Germline V gene lookup returns CDR1 SNHLY and CDR2 FYNNEI. The CDR3 consists of 12 residues. Trimming took 7 bases from V and 8 from J, leaving 14 bases between them. In DNA, the CDR3 is TGTGCCAGCACAAGGGGGGAGGGAGGCTACACCTTC. It codes for CASTRGEGGYTF.

The chain has TRBV28 and TRBJ1-1; 8 nucleotides match TRBD1. The germline V gene has CDR1 MDHEN and CDR2 SYDVKM. J lost 1 base, V lost 4 bases, and 5 bases had no gene match. This CDR3 is 15 amino acids long. CDR3 region: CASSWAGGQNTEAFF. For the CDR3, the DNA is TGTGCCAGCAGTTGGGCAGGGGGCCAGAACACTGAAGCTTTCTTT.